These 21 T cell receptor beta chains share one sample of origin, sequenced in a study of shared clonotypes between healthy human individuals. It was CD45RO-negative cells, positively selected for CCR7, that made up naive CD8 cells, with terminally differentiated effector memory CD45RA+ cells excluded. Clones were sequenced by immunoSEQ multiplex PCR, and TCRdb holds only the in-frame ones, with some missing. Counted here are roughly 2.1 million clones, about 93% occurring once; the ten biggest clones make up 1.5% to 2%. The sequenced sample consisted of naive CD8+ T cells from PBMCs. These receptors were taken from a man aged 18 to 29 in good health. Some clones in this sample may be carry-over from other donors' samples.

The CDR3 region is CASRSTSGGGNGYTF. CDR3 nucleotides: TGTGCCAGCAGATCCACATCAGGGGGCGGTAATGGCTACACCTTC. This chain uses TRBV28 with TRBJ1-2; the match to TRBD1 covers 8 bases. V was pared by 6 bases and J by 6 bases, with 12 bases of the junction left unmatched. Germline loops: CDR1 MDHEN, CDR2 SYDVKM. This CDR3 is 15 amino acids long.

This rearrangement joins TRBV11-2 to TRBJ1-3, with 8 bases aligning to TRBD1. V shed 3 bases and J 0 bases; nucleotides not matched to a gene: 4. There are 16 residues in the CDR3. Germline V gene lookup returns CDR1 SGHAT and CDR2 FQNNGV. The CDR3 loop reads CASSLDRASSGNTIYF. Here the CDR3 DNA reads TGTGCCAGCAGCTTGGACAGGGCCTCCTCTGGAAACACCATATATTTT.

The sample holds one count of this clone. V usage is TRBV7-3 and J usage is TRBJ2-7, with D possibly called TRBD1 or TRBD2 (5 bases each). V was shortened by 4 bases and J by 3 bases, with 13 bases between the two germline ends. The CDR3 extends over 14 amino acids. From germline, CDR1 is SGHTA and CDR2 FQGTGA. In nucleotides, the CDR3 is TGTGCCAGCAGCTCCATTGGGGGAGTCTACGAGCAGTACTTC. Residues: CASSSIGGVYEQYF. Based on the CDR3 plus reference TRBV7-3 and TRBJ2-7, the full variable domain is GAGVSQTPSNKVTEKGKYVELRCDPISGHTALYWYRQSLGQGPEFLIYFQGTGAADDSGLPNDRFFAVRPEGSVSTLKIQRTERGDSAVYLCASSSIGGVYEQYFGPGTRLTVT.

This chain's CDR3 is CASRKTHYEQYF. Here the CDR3 DNA reads TGTGCCAGCAGGAAAACTCACTACGAGCAGTACTTC. The chain uses TRBV7-9 and TRBJ2-7; no reliable D call. Germline V lookup: CDR1 SEHNR, CDR2 FQNEAQ (reference sequence). This CDR3 comprises 12 residues. V lost 6 bases, J lost 3 bases, and 9 bases lay in between. Together with reference TRBV7-9 and TRBJ2-7, the CDR3 gives the full variable domain: DTGVSQNPRHKITKRGQNVTFRCDPISEHNRLYWYRQTLGQGPEFLTYFQNEAQLEKSRLLSDRFSAERPKGSFSTLEIQRTEQGDSAMYLCASRKTHYEQYFGPGTRLTVT.

The chain recombines TRBV19 with TRBJ2-2; no clear D. Between the trimmed V and J ends, which lost 7 bases and 6 bases, there was a span of 9 bases. CDR3 length equals 12 residues. Germline CDR1 LNHDA, CDR2 SQIVND (reference sequence). The CDR3 reads CASTQYAGELFF. The CDR3 DNA is TGTGCCAGTACCCAGTACGCCGGGGAGCTGTTTTTT.

The gene calls are TRBV7-9 and TRBJ1-2; no definite D call. Germline-derived CDR1 and CDR2 are SEHNR and FQNEAQ (reference sequence). V lost 3 bases and J 4 bases, leaving 15 bases between the germline ends. The CDR3 extends over 15 amino acids. CDR3 sequence (DNA): TGTGCCAGCAGCTTCGGAGCAGGAGATGGCTATGGCTACACCTTC. This gives the protein CASSFGAGDGYGYTF.

The chain combines TRBV5-3 with TRBJ2-7; 8 bases fit TRBD2. TRBV5-3 is an ORF, and what it does is uncertain. V lost 4 bases to trimming and J lost 4 bases; unmatched junction nucleotides: 13. CDR3 length: 16 amino acids. This CDR3 is CARSPLGGSGTYEQYF. CDR3 coding DNA: TGTGCCAGAAGCCCCCTCGGGGGTAGCGGGACTTACGAGCAGTACTTC.

The CDR3 spells CASSPNRAATYGYTF. CDR3 sequence (DNA): TGTGCCAGCAGCCCCAATAGGGCAGCCACCTATGGCTACACCTTC. This chain uses TRBV6-4 with TRBJ1-2; no clear D. Germline assignment: CDR1 MRHNA and CDR2 SNTAGT. The length of the CDR3 is 15 residues. V lost 6 bases and J 4 bases, leaving 18 bases between the germline ends.

The chain joins TRBV6-5 to TRBJ2-7; D may match TRBD1 or TRBD2 (5 bases each). The length of the CDR3 is 15 residues. V was clipped by 4 bases and J by 5 bases, with 18 bases between them. The V gene's germline CDR1 is MNHEY and CDR2 SVGAGI. The CDR3 is CASSSSRLGVHEQYF. Here the CDR3 DNA reads TGTGCCAGCAGTTCCTCTAGGCTGGGGGTCCACGAGCAGTACTTC.

The gene calls are TRBV7-8 and TRBJ2-1; 10 nucleotides agree with TRBD2. CDR1 SGHVS and CDR2 FQNEAQ come from the germline V gene. V was clipped by 4 bases and J by 5 bases; unmatched bases: 5. This CDR3 contains 15 residues. The CDR3 spells CASSSLAGVDNEQFF. The CDR3 DNA follows: TGTGCCAGCAGCTCCCTAGCGGGAGTAGACAATGAGCAGTTCTTC.

The chain carries TRBV30 and TRBJ1-1; tentative D call: TRBD1 (5 bases). CDR1 and CDR2 from the germline V gene are GTSNPN and SVGIG (reference sequence). Trimming left V 5 bases short and J 4 bases short, with 14 bases between. The CDR3 spans 13 residues. CDR3 protein: CAWAVSGGTEAFF. CDR3 DNA: TGTGCCTGGGCCGTCTCGGGGGGCACTGAAGCTTTCTTT.

The CDR3 DNA sequence: TGTGCCATCAGTGAGCGACAGTACCAAGAGACCCAGTACTTC. This codes for CAISERQYQETQYF. The rearrangement links TRBV10-3 to TRBJ2-5; a possible D gene is TRBD1 (5 bases). The CDR3 extends over 14 amino acids. Germline V gene data show CDR1 as ENHRY and CDR2 as SYGVKD. V was trimmed by 2 bases and J by 0 bases, leaving 7 bases between them.

This chain links TRBV2 with TRBJ2-7; D is perhaps TRBD1 (6 bases). V lost 6 bases and J lost 2, with 14 bases in between. The CDR3 loop spans 14 amino acids. Per germline, CDR1 SNHLY and CDR2 FYNNEI. CDR3 coding DNA: TGTGCCAGCAGAGAACAGGGCTGGGCCTACGAGCAGTACTTC. Its translation is CASREQGWAYEQYF.

This rearrangement joins TRBV7-7 to TRBJ2-2; TRBD2 matches 7 bases. There are 16 residues in the CDR3. V was pared by 6 bases and J by 1 base, with 8 bases of the junction left unmatched. Looked up from germline, CDR1 is SSHAT and CDR2 is FNYEAQ (reference sequence). In DNA form, the CDR3 reads TGTGCCAGCAGTTCCAGACTAGCAGAGAACACCGGGGAGCTGTTTTTT. Translation: CASSSRLAENTGELFF.

The chain links TRBV7-2 to TRBJ2-3; D not resolved. V was pared by 2 bases and J by 0 bases, with 9 bases between. The CDR3 sequence is 15 residues long. Germline CDR1 and CDR2: SGHTA and FQGNSA. Here the CDR3 reads CASSLSHGSTDTQYF. CDR3 nucleotides: TGTGCCAGCAGCTTATCTCACGGGAGCACAGATACGCAGTATTTT. The full variable domain, with the rest looked up from reference TRBV7-2 and TRBJ2-3, is GAGVSQSPSNKVTEKGKDVELRCDPISGHTALYWYRQSLGQGLEFLIYFQGNSAPDKSGLPSDRFSAERTGGSVSTLTIQRTQQEDSAVYLCASSLSHGSTDTQYFGPGTRLTVL.

This rearrangement joins TRBV7-9 to TRBJ2-1; D is unclear. The germline V and J ends were trimmed by 5 bases and 12 bases, with 14 bases remaining between them. CDR1 is SEHNR and CDR2 is FQNEAQ in the germline V gene (reference sequence). The CDR3 sequence is 12 residues long. The DNA for the CDR3 is TGTGCCAGCAGCCTCGGACCGGAGAGGCAGTTCTTC. Encoded protein: CASSLGPERQFF.

The DNA for the CDR3 is TGTGCCAGCAGTTTAGAAATTCCAGCGGGATTTGACAATGAGCAGTTCTTC. Protein sequence: CASSLEIPAGFDNEQFF. This chain connects TRBV27 to TRBJ2-1; 7 bases are shared with TRBD2. The CDR3 sequence is 17 residues long. The V and J ends lost 2 bases and 5 bases, in that order; junction bases with no gene match: 12. The V gene's germline CDR1 is MNHEY and CDR2 SMNVEV (reference sequence).

This clone was seen a few times. The V and J genes are TRBV27 and TRBJ1-1; tentative D call: TRBD1 (5 bases). This CDR3 is 10 amino acids long. V shed 8 bases and J shed 11 bases, with 12 bases lying between them. Germline V lookup: CDR1 MNHEY, CDR2 SMNVEV (reference sequence). CDR3 amino acids: CASGTGGAFF. CDR3 nucleotides: TGTGCCAGCGGCACAGGAGGGGCTTTCTTT.

The chain carries TRBV6-6 and TRBJ2-7; D gene uncertain. V was trimmed by 0 bases and J by 6 bases, leaving 9 bases between them. CDR3 size: 13 residues. CDR1 and CDR2 (germline): MNHNY, SVGAGI (reference sequence). CDR3 DNA sequence: TGTGCCAGCAGTTACTCCACAATAAGCGAGCAGTACTTC. This gives the protein CASSYSTISEQYF.

This clone was observed a few times. Other DNA sequences of this sample code for an identical CDR3. This rearrangement joins TRBV5-6 to TRBJ2-5; no clear D gene. Trimming stripped 2 bases from V and 2 bases from J, with 1 base between. Germline-derived CDR1 and CDR2 are SGHDT and YYEEEE. The CDR3 covers 11 residues. This CDR3 reads CASSFQETQYF. As DNA, the CDR3 is TGTGCCAGCAGCTTTCAAGAGACCCAGTACTTC.

V and J are TRBV11-1 and TRBJ1-2; weak D call: TRBD1 (6 bases). Looked up from germline, CDR1 is SGHAT and CDR2 is FQDESV (reference sequence). V lost 5 bases and J lost 3, with 22 bases in between. The CDR3 has 17 residues. The CDR3 DNA is TGTGCCAGCAGCAGGAGCGGGCACACAGGGTCAGACTATGGCTACACCTTC. It specifies CASSRSGHTGSDYGYTF.